This T cell receptor (beta chain) was sequenced in a study of CD8+ T cells in alopecia areata (dated by TCRdb to the late 2010s). A note on the overall study: The treated patients, all with moderate-to-severe alopecia areata, were enrolled in an open-label pilot trial of oral tofacitinib given at 5 to 10 mg twice daily. Biopsies were taken from tofacitinib-treated patients at baseline and at 4 and 24 weeks of treatment, and a later scalp biopsy was taken in several of the tofacitinib-treated patients. Scalp clonality was compared across normal scalp (n=4), patchy alopecia areata scalp (n=8), and alopecia totalis/universalis scalp (n=8). In both human patients and the C3H/HeJ mouse model, the study applied high-throughput TCRbeta sequencing to look at T cell clonal expansion in alopecia areata. immunoSEQ multiplex PCR using 35 Vbeta forward primers and 13 Jbeta reverse primers was used to amplify TCRbeta CDR3 regions. Scalp tissue and sorted CD4+ and CD8+ peripheral blood T cells from patchy and totalis/universalis alopecia areata patients and from healthy controls were covered by human TCRbeta sequencing. RNA came from the PAXgene miRNA kit for fixed scalp, the miRNeasy kit for PBMCs, and the RNeasy kit for mouse skin. Patients stayed on tofacitinib for 6 to 18 months and then had 6 months of follow-up off drug so that delayed response and recurrence could be assessed.

The CDR3 has 16 amino acids, counting the end cysteine and phenylalanine. Only CDR3 DNA remains: 48 bases, in frame from the first base. CDR1 and CDR2 were assigned from the germline V gene (reference sequence) as LNHDA and SQIVND. V gives up 5 bases and J gives up 1 base, and the segment between their germline ends measures 17 bases. Lesional scalp punch biopsies and peripheral blood were collected from alopecia areata patients. Scalp biopsies from humans were placed right away in PAXgene tissue containers for fixation. Taking its sample share into account, this clone is medium-sized (0.01 to 0.1%). What antigen it recognizes has not been identified. Base qualities are not at hand, and no much larger clone is one base apart. Preparation of the library involved the immunoSEQ multiplex PCR assay. RNA was extracted from all samples and reverse transcribed into cDNA as template for TCR sequencing. First-strand cDNA was synthesized with SuperScript III using a 2:1 mix of oligo-dT and random hexamers. A synthetic immune receptor repertoire was used to measure amplification bias, and any remaining bias was corrected computationally. On the authors' methods: After raw reads were preprocessed to remove errors, the CDR3 was defined following IMGT conventions as running from the conserved cysteine to phenylalanine. To get clonality, Shannon entropy was normalized by log2 of the number of productive unique TCRs and the result was subtracted from 1. Whether each scalp clone was CD4 or CD8 was inferred by checking scalp TCRbeta sequences against the CD4 and CD8 repertoires from sorted blood. TCRdb mirrors the immuneACCESS table, restricted to in-frame sequences. Some clones are absent from its copies; in checked studies, under half trace to an unresolved V gene, and the reason for the others is unknown. V, J and clone size were drawn from that table, and D and trimming were deduced from the DNA. A total of about 12,000 clones appear in this sample, approximately 60% of them only once. The ten largest clonotypes hold approximately 12% of the sample.

The paper's findings and limits, for the study overall: Compared with mice, TCR sequences shared between patients were less clear, possibly partly because of HLA diversity across the patient population. Scalp TCR repertoire analysis is complicated because resident alphabeta T cells in normal human skin are also sequenced, whereas mouse skin is dominated by gammadelta T cells. Lesional scalp, especially in alopecia totalis/universalis, showed higher clonality and more expanded CD8+ clones than normal scalp, suggesting antigenic drive.

Rearrangement joined TRBV19 to TRBJ1-1; the D gene is possibly TRBD1, with 6 bases matching. The origin of this receptor is a human donor with alopecia areata. The sample was skin. The CDR3 protein is CASSAYRVDGNTEAFF. The DNA reads TGTGCCAGTAGTGCATACAGGGTCGACGGGAACACTGAAGCTTTCTTT.